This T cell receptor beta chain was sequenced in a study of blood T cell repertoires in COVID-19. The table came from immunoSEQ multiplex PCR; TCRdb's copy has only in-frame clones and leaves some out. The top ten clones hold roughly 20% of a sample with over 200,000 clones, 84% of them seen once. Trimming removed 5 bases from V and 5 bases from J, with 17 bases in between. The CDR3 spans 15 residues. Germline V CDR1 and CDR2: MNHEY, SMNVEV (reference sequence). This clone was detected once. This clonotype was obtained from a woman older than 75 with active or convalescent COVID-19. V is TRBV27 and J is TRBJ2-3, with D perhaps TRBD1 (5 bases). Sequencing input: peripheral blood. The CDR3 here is CASSNGAGSKDTQYF. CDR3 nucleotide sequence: TGTGCCAGCAGTAATGGGGCTGGGTCGAAAGATACGCAGTATTTT.